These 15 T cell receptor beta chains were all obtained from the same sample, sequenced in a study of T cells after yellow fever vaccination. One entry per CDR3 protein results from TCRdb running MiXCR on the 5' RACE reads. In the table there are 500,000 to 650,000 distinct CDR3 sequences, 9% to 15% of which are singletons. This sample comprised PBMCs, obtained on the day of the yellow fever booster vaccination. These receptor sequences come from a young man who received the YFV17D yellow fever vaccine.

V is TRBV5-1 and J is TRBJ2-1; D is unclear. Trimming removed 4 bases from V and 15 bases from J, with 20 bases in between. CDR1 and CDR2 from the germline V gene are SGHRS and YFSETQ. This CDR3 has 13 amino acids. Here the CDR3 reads CASSGSDGFTTFF. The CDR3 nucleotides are TGCGCCAGCAGCGGCTCCGATGGATTTACCACGTTCTTC. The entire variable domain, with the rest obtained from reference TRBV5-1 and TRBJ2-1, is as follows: KAGVTQTPRYLIKTRGQQVTLSCSPISGHRSVSWYQQTPGQGLQFLFEYFSETQRNKGNFPGRFSGRQFSNSRSEMNVSTLELGDSALYLCASSGSDGFTTFFGPGTRLTVL.

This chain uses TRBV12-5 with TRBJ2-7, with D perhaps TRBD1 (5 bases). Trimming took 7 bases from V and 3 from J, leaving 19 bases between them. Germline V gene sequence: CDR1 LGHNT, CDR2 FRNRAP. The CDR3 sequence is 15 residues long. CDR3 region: CASALPQGTYYEQYF. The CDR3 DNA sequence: TGTGCTAGTGCCCTCCCCCAGGGAACATACTACGAGCAGTACTTC.

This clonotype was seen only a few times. DNA of the CDR3: TGTGCCTGGAGTCCCCCCAGCGGGGCACGAGATACGCAGTATTTT. Its translation: CAWSPPSGARDTQYF. V is TRBV30 and J is TRBJ2-3, with 7 bases aligning to TRBD2. CDR3 size: 15 residues. CDR1 is GTSNPN, CDR2 SVGIG, per germline (reference sequence). V lost 2 bases to trimming and J lost 5 bases; unmatched junction nucleotides: 10. Full variable domain (missing parts from reference TRBV30 and TRBJ2-3): SQTIHQWPATLVQPVGSPLSLECTVEGTSNPNLYWYRQAAGRGLQLLFYSVGIGQISSEVPQNLSASRPQDRQFILSSKKLLLSDSGFYLCAWSPPSGARDTQYFGPGTRLTVL.

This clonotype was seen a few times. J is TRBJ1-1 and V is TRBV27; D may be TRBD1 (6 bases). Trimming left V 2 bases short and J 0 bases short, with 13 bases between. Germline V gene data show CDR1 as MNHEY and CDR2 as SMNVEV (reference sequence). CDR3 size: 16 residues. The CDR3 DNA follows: TGTGCCAGCAGTTTACTTACAGGGAATATGAACACTGAAGCTTTCTTT. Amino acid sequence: CASSLLTGNMNTEAFF.

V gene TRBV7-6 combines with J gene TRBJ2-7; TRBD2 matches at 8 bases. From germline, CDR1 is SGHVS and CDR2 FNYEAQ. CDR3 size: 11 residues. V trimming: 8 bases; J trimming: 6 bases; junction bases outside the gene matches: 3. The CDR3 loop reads CASGRGGEQYF. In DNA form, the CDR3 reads TGTGCCAGCGGACGGGGGGGCGAGCAGTACTTC. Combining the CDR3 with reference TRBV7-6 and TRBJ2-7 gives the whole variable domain GAGVSQSPRYKVTKRGQDVALRCDPISGHVSLYWYRQALGQGPEFLTYFNYEAQQDKSGLPNDRFSAERPEGSISTLTIQRTEQRDSAMYRCASGRGGEQYFGPGTRLTVT.

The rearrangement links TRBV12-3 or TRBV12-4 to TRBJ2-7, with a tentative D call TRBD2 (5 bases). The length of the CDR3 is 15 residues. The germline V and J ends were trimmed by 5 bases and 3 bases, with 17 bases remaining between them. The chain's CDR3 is CASSILRVSVYEQYF. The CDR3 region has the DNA TGTGCCAGCAGTATCCTGAGGGTATCGGTCTACGAGCAGTACTTC.

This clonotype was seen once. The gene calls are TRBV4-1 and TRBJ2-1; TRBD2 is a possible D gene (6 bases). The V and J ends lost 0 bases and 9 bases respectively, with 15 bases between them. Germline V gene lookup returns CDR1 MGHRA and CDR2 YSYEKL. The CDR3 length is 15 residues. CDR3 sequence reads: CASSQDGWEVGEQFF. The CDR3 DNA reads TGCGCCAGCAGCCAAGATGGGTGGGAGGTCGGTGAGCAGTTCTTC.

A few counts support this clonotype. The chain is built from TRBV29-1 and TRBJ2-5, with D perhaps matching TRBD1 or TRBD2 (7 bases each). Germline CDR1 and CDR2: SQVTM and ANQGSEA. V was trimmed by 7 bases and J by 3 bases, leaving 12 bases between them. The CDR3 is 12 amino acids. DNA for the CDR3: TGCAGCGCAGGGGGGGGAAAAGAGACCCAGTACTTC. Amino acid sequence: CSAGGGKETQYF. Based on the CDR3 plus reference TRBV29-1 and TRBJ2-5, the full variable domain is SAVISQKPSRDICQRGTSLTIQCQVDSQVTMMFWYRQQPGQSLTLIATANQGSEATYESGFVIDKFPISRPNLTFSTLTVSNMSPEDSSIYLCSAGGGKETQYFGPGTRLLVL.

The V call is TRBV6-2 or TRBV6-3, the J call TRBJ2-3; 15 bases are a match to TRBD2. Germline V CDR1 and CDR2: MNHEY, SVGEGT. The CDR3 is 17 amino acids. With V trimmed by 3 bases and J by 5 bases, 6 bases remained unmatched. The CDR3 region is CASSYGLAGGQRDTQYF. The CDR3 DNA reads TGTGCCAGCAGTTATGGACTAGCGGGAGGGCAGCGAGATACGCAGTATTTT.

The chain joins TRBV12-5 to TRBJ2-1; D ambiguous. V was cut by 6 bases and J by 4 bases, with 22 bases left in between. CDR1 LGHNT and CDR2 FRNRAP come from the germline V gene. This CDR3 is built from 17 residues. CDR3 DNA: TGTGCTAGTGGCCGAGCCATGACTCCGGTGGGTTACAATGAGCAGTTCTTC. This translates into CASGRAMTPVGYNEQFF.

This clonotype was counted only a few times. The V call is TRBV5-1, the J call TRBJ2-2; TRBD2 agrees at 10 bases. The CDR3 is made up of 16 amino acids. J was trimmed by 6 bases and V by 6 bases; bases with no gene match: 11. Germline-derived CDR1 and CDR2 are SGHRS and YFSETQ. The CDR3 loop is CASNPIAGGLPGELFF. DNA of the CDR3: TGCGCCAGCAATCCCATAGCGGGAGGACTGCCCGGGGAGCTGTTTTTT.

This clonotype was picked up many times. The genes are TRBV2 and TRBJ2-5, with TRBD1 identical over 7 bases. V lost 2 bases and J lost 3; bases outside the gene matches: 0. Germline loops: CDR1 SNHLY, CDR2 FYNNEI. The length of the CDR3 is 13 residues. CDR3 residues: CASSETGEETQYF. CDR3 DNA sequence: TGTGCCAGCAGTGAAACAGGGGAAGAGACCCAGTACTTC.

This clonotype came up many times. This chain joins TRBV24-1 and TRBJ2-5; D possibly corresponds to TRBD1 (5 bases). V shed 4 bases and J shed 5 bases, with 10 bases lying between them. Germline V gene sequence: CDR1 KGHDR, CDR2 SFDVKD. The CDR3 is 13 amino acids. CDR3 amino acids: CATSEAGRETQYF. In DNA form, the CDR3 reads TGTGCCACCAGTGAGGCAGGGCGGGAGACCCAGTACTTC.

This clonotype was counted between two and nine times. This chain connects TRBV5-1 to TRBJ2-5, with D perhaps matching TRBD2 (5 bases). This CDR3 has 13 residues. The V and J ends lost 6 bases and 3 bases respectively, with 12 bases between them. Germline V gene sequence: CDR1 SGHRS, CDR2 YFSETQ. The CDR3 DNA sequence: TGCGCCAGCATGTGGGAAGCGGAAGAGACCCAGTACTTC. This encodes CASMWEAEETQYF.

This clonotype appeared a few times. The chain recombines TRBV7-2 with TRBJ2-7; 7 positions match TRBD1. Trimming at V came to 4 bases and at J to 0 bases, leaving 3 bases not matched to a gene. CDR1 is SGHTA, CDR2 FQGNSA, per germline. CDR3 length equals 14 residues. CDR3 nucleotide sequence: TGTGCCAGCAGCTCCGACAGGGTCTCCTACGAGCAGTACTTC. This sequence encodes CASSSDRVSYEQYF. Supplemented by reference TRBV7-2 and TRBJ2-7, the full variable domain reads GAGVSQSPSNKVTEKGKDVELRCDPISGHTALYWYRQSLGQGLEFLIYFQGNSAPDKSGLPSDRFSAERTGGSVSTLTIQRTQQEDSAVYLCASSSDRVSYEQYFGPGTRLTVT.